This TCR beta chain was retrieved from a study of blood T cells in healthy people across ages. Approximately 10 milliliters of peripheral blood were drawn from each donor into EDTA-treated tubes. The CDR3 runs 13 residues. This clonotype appeared a few times. A clone one base away is much larger, so this may be a read error. A second PCR, run for about 7 to 11 cycles, used a sample-barcoded 5' primer plus a J-beta primer mix. TCRdb analysed the 5' RACE reads with MiXCR anew, one entry per CDR3 protein. Of about 1.4 million distinct CDR3 sequences detected, approximately 60% appear once; the ten largest clones hold 5.5% to 8%.

The specimen was blood. The sequence was collected from a young man in good health. The V gene is TRBV12-3 or TRBV12-4, the J gene TRBJ2-1, with D possibly TRBD1 on 6 matching bases. The DNA end favors TRBJ2-7, so the J call may be wrong. CDR3 sequence reads: CASSPGVWDEQYF. CDR3 nucleotide sequence: TGTGCCAGCAGCCCAGGGGTTTGGGATGAGCAGTACTTC.